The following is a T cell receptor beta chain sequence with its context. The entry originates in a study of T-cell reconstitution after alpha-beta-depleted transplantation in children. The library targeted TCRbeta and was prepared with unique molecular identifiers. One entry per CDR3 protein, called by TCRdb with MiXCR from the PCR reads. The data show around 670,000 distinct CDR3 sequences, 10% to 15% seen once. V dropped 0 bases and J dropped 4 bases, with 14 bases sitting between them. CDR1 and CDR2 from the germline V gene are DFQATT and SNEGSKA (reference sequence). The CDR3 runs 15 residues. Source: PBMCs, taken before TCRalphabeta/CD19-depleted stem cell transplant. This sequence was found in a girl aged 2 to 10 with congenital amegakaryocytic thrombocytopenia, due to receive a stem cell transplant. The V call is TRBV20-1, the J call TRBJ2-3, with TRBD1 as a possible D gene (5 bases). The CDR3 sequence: CSARDSRGMADTQYF. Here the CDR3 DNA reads TGCAGTGCTAGAGATTCTAGGGGCATGGCAGATACGCAGTATTTT.